This T cell receptor (beta chain) was retrieved from a study of STAT5B mutations in CD4+ large granular lymphocyte leukemia. CDR3 length: 14 residues. Germline-derived CDR1 and CDR2 are MDHEN and SYDVKM. Trimming stripped 9 bases from V and 7 bases from J, with 19 bases between. TCRdb's table, derived via immunoSEQ multiplex PCR, lists solely in-frame clones and lacks some. The repertoire holds over 35,000 clones, 65% to 90% seen once, with around 1.2% in the top ten. The specimen sequenced was CD4+ T cells from blood buffy coats. This chain links TRBV28 with TRBJ1-5; a weak D match, TRBD1 (5 bases). The source of this sequence is a human donor in good health. CDR3 bases: TGTGCCAGTTTCCCAAATGGGGGGAGGCAGCCCCAGCATTTT. Its translation is CASFPNGGRQPQHF.